The 16 T cell receptor beta chains below were found in one sample sequenced in a study of PD-1 blockade in classical Hodgkin lymphoma. TCRdb keeps only in-frame clones here, not all; method: immunoSEQ multiplex PCR. Of tens of thousands of clones listed, 82% were seen once; the top ten hold under 14%. All patients relapsed after autologous stem cell transplantation, and brentuximab vedotin exposure varied. Sample: peripheral blood mononuclear cells (PBMCs), taken before the second cycle of nivolumab. These receptors were collected from a human donor with classical Hodgkin lymphoma.

The rearrangement joins TRBV6-5 to TRBJ1-4, with TRBD1 matching over 7 bases. The CDR3 has 15 residues. Germline CDR1 reads MNHEY; CDR2 reads SVGAGI. Losses at the gene ends were 4 bases for V and 0 bases for J; bases not matched to a gene: 2. The DNA of the CDR3 is TGTGCCAGCAGTTGGACAGGATCAACTAATGAAAAACTGTTTTTT. This codes for CASSWTGSTNEKLFF.

The V call is TRBV6-6, the J call TRBJ1-1; weak D call: TRBD1 (5 bases). CDR3 size: 15 residues. The V and J ends lost 8 bases and 3 bases respectively, with 19 bases between them. CDR1 and CDR2 from the germline V gene are MNHNY and SVGAGI (reference sequence). The CDR3 is CASLEVGGKYTEAFF. For the CDR3, the DNA is TGTGCCAGCCTTGAAGTGGGGGGGAAATACACTGAAGCTTTCTTT.

V and J are TRBV4-1 and TRBJ2-1, with 8 bases lining up with TRBD2. The germline V gene has CDR1 MGHRA and CDR2 YSYEKL. This CDR3 contains 17 residues. Trimming took 1 base from V and 2 from J; bases not matched to a gene: 7. The CDR3 loop is CASSQVGSGGPYNEQFF. CDR3 DNA sequence: TGCGCCAGCAGCCAAGTTGGGAGCGGGGGCCCCTACAATGAGCAGTTCTTC.

This rearrangement joins TRBV4-3 to TRBJ1-6; D is undetermined. V was shortened by 0 bases and J by 10 bases, with 13 bases between the two germline ends. CDR1 and CDR2 from the germline V gene are LGHNA and YSLEER. This CDR3 is built from 15 residues. The CDR3 loop reads CASSQDTGSGSPLHF. The CDR3 bases are TGCGCCAGCAGCCAAGATACGGGGTCGGGCTCACCCCTCCACTTT.

V usage is TRBV19 and J usage is TRBJ1-1; D gene uncertain. Per germline, CDR1 LNHDA and CDR2 SQIVND (reference sequence). The CDR3 loop spans 13 amino acids. V was shortened by 5 bases and J by 2 bases, with 9 bases between the two germline ends. The chain's CDR3 is CASSPRQNTEAFF. The CDR3 DNA reads TGTGCCAGTAGTCCCCGACAAAACACTGAAGCTTTCTTT.

V is TRBV28 and J is TRBJ1-1; D is ambiguous. Trimming shortened V by 4 bases and J by 8 bases, and 8 bases separated the two germline ends. The germline V gene has CDR1 MDHEN and CDR2 SYDVKM. The CDR3 is 11 residues long. The CDR3, as DNA: TGTGCCAGCAGTTCAGGATGGGAAGCTTTCTTT. The encoded protein is CASSSGWEAFF.

The J gene is TRBJ2-7, the V gene TRBV7-2; the D is unclear. This CDR3 is 11 amino acids long. Deletions cut 4 bases from V and 6 bases from J, with 7 bases between. Looked up from germline, CDR1 is SGHTA and CDR2 is FQGNSA. CDR3 DNA sequence: TGTGCCAGCAGCTACGAAATCGAGCAGTACTTC. Protein sequence: CASSYEIEQYF.

CDR3 sequence: CAWSARHSGGSYNEQFF. The DNA for the CDR3 is TGTGCCTGGAGTGCCCGACATAGCGGGGGCTCCTACAATGAGCAGTTCTTC. J is TRBJ2-1 and V is TRBV30; TRBD2 matches at 9 bases. V dropped 1 base and J dropped 0; count of bases not matched to a gene: 7. The CDR3 extends over 17 amino acids. Per the germline V gene, CDR1 is GTSNPN and CDR2 is SVGIG (reference sequence).

The genes are TRBV6-4 and TRBJ1-5; possibly TRBD1 for D (6 bases). CDR3 length: 16 amino acids. Trimming cost V 3 bases and J 7 bases, with 19 bases left between them. Looked up from germline, CDR1 is MRHNA and CDR2 is SNTAGT. The CDR3 DNA reads as TGTGCCAGCAGTGATTGGACAGCCCGATTGGTCCAGCCCCAGCATTTT. It specifies CASSDWTARLVQPQHF.

The sample holds one count of this clone. The chain combines TRBV2 with TRBJ2-1; 7 nucleotides agree with TRBD1. CDR1 is SNHLY, CDR2 FYNNEI, per germline. The CDR3 is 14 residues long. V lost 9 bases and J lost 6; bases outside the gene matches: 11. As DNA, the CDR3 is TGTGCCAGTACTACCGGGACAGAATTCAATGAGCAGTTCTTC. It encodes CASTTGTEFNEQFF.

This chain joins TRBV4-2 and TRBJ1-1; no reliable D call. The CDR3 spans 13 residues. The V end was cut by 5 bases, the J end by 5 bases, with 12 bases between. Looked up from germline, CDR1 is LGHNA and CDR2 is YNFKEQ. In DNA, the CDR3 is TGTGCCAGCAGCTTAGGGCCTGGGACTGAAGCTTTCTTT. Translation gives CASSLGPGTEAFF.

The chain combines TRBV5-6 with TRBJ2-1; D is tentatively TRBD1 or TRBD2 (5 bases each). There are 14 residues in the CDR3. Germline CDR1 SGHDT, CDR2 YYEEEE. The V end was cut by 4 bases, the J end by 9 bases, with 17 bases between. As DNA, the CDR3 is TGTGCCAGCAGCGCCGGGACCCCCCGGAGTGAGCAGTTCTTC. This encodes CASSAGTPRSEQFF. The full variable domain, rest sourced from reference TRBV5-6 and TRBJ2-1, is DAGVTQSPTHLIKTRGQQVTLRCSPKSGHDTVSWYQQALGQGPQFIFQYYEEEERQRGNFPDRFSGHQFPNYSSELNVNALLLGDSALYLCASSAGTPRSEQFFGPGTRLTVL.

The V and J genes are TRBV4-3 and TRBJ2-1; 12 positions match TRBD2. Germline CDR1 is LGHNA and CDR2 is YSLEER. J gave up 3 bases and V 1 base, and 4 bases lay outside the gene matches. The CDR3 is 17 residues long. The CDR3 is CASSQGTSGEFYNEQFF. The CDR3 nucleotides read TGCGCCAGCAGCCAAGGGACTAGCGGGGAATTCTACAATGAGCAGTTCTTC.

This clone was found a few times. This sequence joins TRBV5-4 and TRBJ1-2; the D gene is possibly TRBD1 (5 bases). Trimming took off 4 bases at V and 1 base at J, with 14 bases between the two ends. The CDR3 has 15 amino acids. Per germline, CDR1 SGHNT and CDR2 YYREEE (reference sequence). This CDR3 reads CASSGTESYNYGYTF. CDR3 coding DNA: TGTGCCAGCAGCGGGACGGAGTCGTATAACTATGGCTACACCTTC.

The chain combines TRBV4-3 with TRBJ2-2, with D perhaps TRBD1 (5 bases). With 3 bases removed from V and 7 bases from J, the gap between germline ends came to 15 bases. Germline V CDR1 and CDR2: LGHNA, YSLEER. The CDR3 sequence is 15 residues long. This CDR3 is CASSHTRQGGGELFF. The CDR3, as DNA: TGCGCCAGCAGCCATACTCGGCAGGGCGGCGGGGAGCTGTTTTTT.

CDR3 nucleotides: TGTGCCAGCAGCCCGAGTGGAGGGGGCAACTATGGCTACACCTTC. Translated: CASSPSGGGNYGYTF. This chain connects TRBV9 to TRBJ1-2, with 7 bases aligning to TRBD1. The length of the CDR3 is 15 residues. Germline CDR1 SGDLS, CDR2 YYNGEE. V was clipped by 4 bases and J by 2 bases; unmatched bases: 8. Using reference TRBV9 and TRBJ1-2 for the parts outside the CDR3, the full variable domain is DSGVTQTPKHLITATGQRVTLRCSPRSGDLSVYWYQQSLDQGLQFLIQYYNGEERAKGNILERFSAQQFPDLHSELNLSSLELGDSALYFCASSPSGGGNYGYTFGSGTRLTVV.